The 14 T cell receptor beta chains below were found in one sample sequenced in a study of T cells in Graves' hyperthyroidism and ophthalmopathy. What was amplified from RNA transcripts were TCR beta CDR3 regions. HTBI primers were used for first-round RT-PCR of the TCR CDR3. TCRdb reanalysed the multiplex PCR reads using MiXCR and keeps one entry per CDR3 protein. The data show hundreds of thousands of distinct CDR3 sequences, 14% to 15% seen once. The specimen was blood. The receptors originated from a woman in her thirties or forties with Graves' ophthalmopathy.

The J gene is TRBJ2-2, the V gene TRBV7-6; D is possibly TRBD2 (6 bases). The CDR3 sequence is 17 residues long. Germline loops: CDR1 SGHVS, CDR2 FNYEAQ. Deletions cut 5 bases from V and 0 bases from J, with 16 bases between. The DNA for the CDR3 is TGTGCCAGCAGCCCATTAGCGGATCTGCCGAACACCGGGGAGCTGTTTTTT. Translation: CASSPLADLPNTGELFF.

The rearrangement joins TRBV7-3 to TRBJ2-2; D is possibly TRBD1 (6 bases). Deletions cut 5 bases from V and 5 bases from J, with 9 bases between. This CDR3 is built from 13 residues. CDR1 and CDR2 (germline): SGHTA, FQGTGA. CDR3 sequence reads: CASSDGQTGELFF. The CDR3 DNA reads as TGTGCCAGCAGCGATGGACAGACCGGGGAGCTGTTTTTT.

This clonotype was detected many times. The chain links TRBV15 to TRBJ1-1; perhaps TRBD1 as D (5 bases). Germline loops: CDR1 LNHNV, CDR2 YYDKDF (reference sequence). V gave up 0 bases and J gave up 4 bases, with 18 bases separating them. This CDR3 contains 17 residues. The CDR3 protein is CATSRDRLRDLGTEAFF. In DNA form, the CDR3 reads TGTGCCACCAGCAGAGATCGACTCAGGGATTTGGGCACTGAAGCTTTCTTT.

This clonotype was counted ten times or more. The CDR3 sequence is CASRGAGTEAFF. The CDR3, as DNA: TGTGCCAGCCGGGGGGCTGGCACTGAAGCTTTCTTT. The J gene is TRBJ1-1, the V gene TRBV6-5; D perhaps matches TRBD1 (6 bases). The V gene lost 8 bases and the J gene lost 4 bases, with 11 bases spanning the gap. Germline V gene data show CDR1 as MNHEY and CDR2 as SVGAGI. There are 12 residues in the CDR3.

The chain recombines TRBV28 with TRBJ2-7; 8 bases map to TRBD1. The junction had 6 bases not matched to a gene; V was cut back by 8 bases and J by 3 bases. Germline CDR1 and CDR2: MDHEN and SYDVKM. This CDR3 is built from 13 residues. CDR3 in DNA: TGTGCCAGCGCCGGGACAGGAAACTACGAGCAGTACTTC. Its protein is CASAGTGNYEQYF.

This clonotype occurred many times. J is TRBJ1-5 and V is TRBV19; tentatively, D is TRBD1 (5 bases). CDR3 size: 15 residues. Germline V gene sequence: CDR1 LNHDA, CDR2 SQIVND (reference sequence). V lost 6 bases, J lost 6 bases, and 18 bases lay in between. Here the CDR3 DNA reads TGTGCCAGTAGGATGACCAGGGAGCTTGTTCAGCCCCAGCATTTT. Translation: CASRMTRELVQPQHF.

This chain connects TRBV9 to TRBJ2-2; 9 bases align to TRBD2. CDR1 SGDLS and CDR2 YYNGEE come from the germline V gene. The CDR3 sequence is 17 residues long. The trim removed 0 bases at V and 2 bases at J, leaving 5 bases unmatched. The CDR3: CASSVGLSGSNTGELFF. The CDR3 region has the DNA TGTGCCAGCAGCGTAGGGCTTAGCGGGAGCAACACCGGGGAGCTGTTTTTT.

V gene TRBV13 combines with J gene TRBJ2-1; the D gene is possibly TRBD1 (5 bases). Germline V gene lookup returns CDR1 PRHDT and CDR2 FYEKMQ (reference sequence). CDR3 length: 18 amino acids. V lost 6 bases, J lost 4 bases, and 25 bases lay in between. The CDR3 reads CASRKSGLLPSSYNEQFF. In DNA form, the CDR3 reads TGTGCCAGCAGAAAATCAGGGTTACTACCATCCAGTTACAATGAGCAGTTCTTC.

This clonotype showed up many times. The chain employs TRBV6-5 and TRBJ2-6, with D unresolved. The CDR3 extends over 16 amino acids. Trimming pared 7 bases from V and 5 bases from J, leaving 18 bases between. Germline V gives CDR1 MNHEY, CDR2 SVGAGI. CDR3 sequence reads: CASTDPESFWANVLTF. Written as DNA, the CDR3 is TGTGCCAGCACAGACCCAGAGTCTTTCTGGGCCAACGTCCTGACTTTC.

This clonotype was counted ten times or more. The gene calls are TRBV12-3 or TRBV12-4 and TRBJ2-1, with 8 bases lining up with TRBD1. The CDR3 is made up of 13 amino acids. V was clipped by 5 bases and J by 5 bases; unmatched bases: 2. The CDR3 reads CASSRGQDNEQFF. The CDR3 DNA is TGTGCCAGCAGTCGGGGACAGGACAATGAGCAGTTCTTC.

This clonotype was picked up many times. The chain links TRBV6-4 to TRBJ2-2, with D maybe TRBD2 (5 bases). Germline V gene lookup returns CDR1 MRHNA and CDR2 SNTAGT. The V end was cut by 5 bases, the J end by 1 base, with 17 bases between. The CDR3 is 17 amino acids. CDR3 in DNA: TGTGCCAGCAGTCCGGTACTAGATCTCGGGAACACCGGGGAGCTGTTTTTT. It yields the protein CASSPVLDLGNTGELFF.

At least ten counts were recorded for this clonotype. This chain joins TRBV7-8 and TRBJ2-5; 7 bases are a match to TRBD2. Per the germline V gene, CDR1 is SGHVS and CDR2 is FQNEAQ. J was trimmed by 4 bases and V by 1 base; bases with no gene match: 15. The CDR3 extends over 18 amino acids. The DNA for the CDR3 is TGTGCCAGCAGCTTAGACGAGTCTGGCGGGAGATTCGGAGAGACCCAGTACTTC. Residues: CASSLDESGGRFGETQYF.

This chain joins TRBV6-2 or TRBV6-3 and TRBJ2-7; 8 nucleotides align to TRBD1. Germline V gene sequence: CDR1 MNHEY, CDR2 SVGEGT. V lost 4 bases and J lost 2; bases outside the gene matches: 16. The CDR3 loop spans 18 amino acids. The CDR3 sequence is CASSLGRTGSQPTYEQYF. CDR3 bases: TGTGCCAGCAGTTTGGGCAGGACAGGGAGCCAACCCACCTACGAGCAGTACTTC.

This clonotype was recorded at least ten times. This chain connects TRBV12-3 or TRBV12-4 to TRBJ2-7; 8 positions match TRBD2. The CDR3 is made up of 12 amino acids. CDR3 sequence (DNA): TGTGCTTCGCAAGCGGGAGCAAAAGAGCAGTACTTC. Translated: CASQAGAKEQYF.